The entry below describes one T cell receptor (beta chain). The antigen is unknown. As it was prepared, the TCRbeta library received unique molecular identifiers. TCRdb called the PCR reads again in MiXCR, with one record for every CDR3 protein. The profile shows about 200,000 distinct CDR3 sequences, approximately 6.9% of them singletons. This sample stems from a study of T-cell reconstitution after alpha-beta-depleted transplantation in children. Study-level findings and limits: Expanded graft clones numbering several hundred reportedly gave rise to alpha-beta T cells about two months after transplant. T-cell numbers and diversity one year post-transplant derived largely from freshly generated T cells.

Trimming shortened V by 8 bases and J by 6 bases, and 21 bases separated the two germline ends. CDR1 is SGHDT, CDR2 YYEEEE, per germline. The CDR3 spans 14 residues. Here the sequenced sample was PBMCs, taken before TCRalphabeta/CD19-depleted stem cell transplant. The chain joins TRBV5-6 to TRBJ2-7, with D perhaps matching TRBD2 (5 bases). This TCR derives from a boy aged 2 to 10 with acute lymphoblastic leukemia, due to receive a stem cell transplant. CDR3 nucleotide sequence: TGTGCCAGGGGCTACGGGCCTAGCTACTCCGAGCAGTACTTC. Translated: CARGYGPSYSEQYF.